This T cell receptor (beta chain) was sequenced for a study of blood T cell repertoires in COVID-19. Study-level background: Acute and convalescent COVID-19 specimens originated in the United States, Italy and Spain. Sample material is recorded as cDNA or gDNA derived from T cells, B-cell-depleted T cells, or PBMCs.

The ends were cut back, 2 bases at V and 0 bases at J, with 10 bases in the middle. There are 15 residues in the CDR3. Germline V lookup: CDR1 SGHRS, CDR2 YFSETQ. Seattle enrolled patients during active infection and tracked them longitudinally. Original processing notes: Reference gene primer amplification in the assay estimated nucleated cell counts. Produced via immunoSEQ multiplex PCR; TCRdb's table is partial and in-frame only. V and J calls and clone size are those listed in that table; D and trimming were worked out from the DNA. Of some 260,000 clones in the sample, over 80% were seen once. The chain has TRBV5-1 and TRBJ2-3; D unclear. This TCR was recovered from a woman between 70 and 85 years old with COVID-19, enrolled during active disease. Sequencing used peripheral blood. The CDR3 protein is CASSFKRSSTDTQYF. CDR3 DNA: TGCGCCAGCAGCTTTAAGCGATCTAGCACAGATACGCAGTATTTT.